This T cell receptor beta chain was sequenced for a study of T cells in Graves' hyperthyroidism and ophthalmopathy. The overall study: Peripheral blood was collected at initial diagnosis, before any treatment.

Amplified regions were TCR beta CDR3 sequences from RNA transcripts. First-round RT-PCR of the TCR CDR3 relied on the HTBI primer set. MiXCR was run by TCRdb on the multiplex PCR reads, yielding one entry per CDR3 protein. The repertoire consists of around 300,000 distinct CDR3 sequences, with roughly 22% occurring once and the leading ten covering about 60%. Inclusion characteristics of ophthalmopathy patients comprised a Clinical Activity Score of at least 3, a NOSPECS grade of at least 4, and duration under 3 months. Study-level points and caveats: Median prediction lead before ophthalmopathy onset was about 6.3 months with the model.

About this clonotype: The antigen remains unidentified.

The sequencing input was blood. The sequence derives from a man aged 25-40 years with Graves' ophthalmopathy.

The CDR3 loop reads CATSAGQGRAWDEQFF. DNA of the CDR3: TGTGCCACCAGTGCCGGACAGGGAAGGGCTTGGGATGAGCAGTTCTTC. The rearrangement uses TRBV24-1 and TRBJ2-1; 8 nucleotides align to TRBD1. The CDR3 has 16 amino acids. V shed 5 bases, J shed 8 bases, and the junction held 13 bases outside the gene matches. Germline V gene lookup returns CDR1 KGHDR and CDR2 SFDVKD.